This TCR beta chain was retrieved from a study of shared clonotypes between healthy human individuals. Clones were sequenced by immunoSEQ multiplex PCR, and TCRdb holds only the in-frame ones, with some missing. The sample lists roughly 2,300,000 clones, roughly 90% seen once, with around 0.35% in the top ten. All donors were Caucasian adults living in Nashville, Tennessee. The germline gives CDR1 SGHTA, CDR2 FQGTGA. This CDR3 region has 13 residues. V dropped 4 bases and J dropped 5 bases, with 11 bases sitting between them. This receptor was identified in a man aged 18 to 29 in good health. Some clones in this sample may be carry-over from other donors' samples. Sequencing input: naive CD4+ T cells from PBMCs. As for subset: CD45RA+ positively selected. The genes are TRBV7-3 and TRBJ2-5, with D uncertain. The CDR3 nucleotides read TGTGCCAGCAGCTCTCTGGCCCGGGAGACCCAGTACTTC. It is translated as CASSSLARETQYF.